This TCR beta chain comes out of a study of cytomegalovirus exposure and HLA in healthy donors. The CDR3 contains 14 residues. Trimming removed 4 bases from V and 8 bases from J; junction bases left unmatched: 6. The germline CDR1 and CDR2 sequences are SGHDT and YYEEEE. Profiling relied on immunoSEQ multiplex PCR, and the TCRdb table lists in-frame clones only, not all of them. The data contain 110,000 to 150,000 clones, approximately 94% of them singletons. On this clone: Its antigen remains unidentified.

Study outcomes and limitations: One later analysis, an examination of the roughly 130 validation repertoires, found that first-cohort TCR clusters tended to co-occur in them. The listing of 150 to 200 TCR beta chains classed them as cytomegalovirus-associated. In vitro data verified a few CMV-associated chains as specific for CMV antigens.

The receptor was isolated from a man younger than 35 in good health and CMV-seropositive. The rearrangement joins TRBV5-6 to TRBJ1-2; TRBD1 aligns across 12 bases. The sequencing input was PBMCs. The chain's CDR3 is CASSEPGQGAGYTF. The DNA of the CDR3 is TGTGCCAGCAGCGAACCGGGACAGGGGGCCGGCTACACCTTC.